Listed here are 2 T cell receptor beta chains from one sample, sequenced in a study of cytomegalovirus exposure and HLA in healthy donors (dated by TCRdb to the late 2010s). Library method: the immunoSEQ multiplex PCR assay. For the multiplex PCR, a mixture combining 60 forward primers for TCR Vbeta segments and 13 reverse primers for TCR Jbeta segments was used. Imported from immuneACCESS, the table was reduced by TCRdb to in-frame sequences with V and J called. These copies leave out some clones; in studies compared against another copy, an unresolved V gene accounts for under half, and the cause of the remainder is not known. The sample records about 180,000 clones, roughly four fifths of which are singletons. The top ten hold approximately 4.4% of the sample. Material for sequencing was PBMCs. These TCRs come from a woman aged 18-29 years in good health and CMV-seropositive.

This clone was recorded a few times. V usage is TRBV6-1 and J usage is TRBJ2-5; 9 bases line up with TRBD2. The end of the DNA fits TRBJ2-7 better, so the J call may be wrong. Germline V CDR1 and CDR2: MNHNS, SASEGT. The CDR3 runs 14 residues. This CDR3 reads CASSASGDTYEQYF. For the CDR3, the DNA is TGTGCCAGCAGTGCTAGCGGGGACACCTACGAGCAGTACTTC.

This chain joins TRBV5-1 and TRBJ2-3, with 7 bases matching TRBD1. The CDR3 spans 16 residues. V was clipped by 0 bases and J by 4 bases; unmatched bases: 8. Germline V lookup: CDR1 SGHRS, CDR2 YFSETQ. The CDR3 nucleotides are TGCGCCAGCAGCTTGGAGGGACAGACCTCCGCAGATACGCAGTATTTT. Amino acids: CASSLEGQTSADTQYF.